This T cell receptor (beta chain) came from a study of cytomegalovirus exposure and HLA in healthy donors. The assay was immunoSEQ multiplex PCR, and TCRdb's table has in-frame clones only and misses some. This sample has over 200,000 clones; 65% to 85% occur once, and the top ten carry 11% to 15%. The CDR3 is 15 amino acids. The V gene lost 1 base and the J gene lost 4 bases, with 12 bases spanning the gap. CDR1 is MNHEY, CDR2 SMNVEV, per germline (reference sequence). The specimen sequenced was PBMCs. The gene calls are TRBV27 and TRBJ2-3; no clear D. The TCR was taken from a woman aged 30 to 39 in good health and CMV-seropositive. CDR3: CASSLWSGYSDTQYF. DNA for the CDR3: TGTGCCAGCAGTTTATGGTCAGGTTATTCAGATACGCAGTATTTT.